Shown below are 29 T cell receptor beta chains from a single sample sequenced in a study of blood T cell repertoires in COVID-19. Assay used: immunoSEQ multiplex PCR; TCRdb lists only in-frame clones, some missing. The data show approximately 380,000 clones, 88% seen once. Sequencing was performed on PBMCs or T cells enriched from blood (not recorded which). All receptors come from a woman in her late teens or twenties who had recovered from COVID-19.

This chain joins TRBV5-1 and TRBJ1-5; D ambiguous. The CDR3 is 13 amino acids. Germline CDR1 SGHRS, CDR2 YFSETQ. V gave up 1 base and J gave up 3 bases, with 5 bases separating them. As DNA, the CDR3 is TGCGCCAGCAGCTTGACGGTCAATCAGCCCCAGCATTTT. It encodes CASSLTVNQPQHF.

This chain joins TRBV11-2 and TRBJ1-3, with 8 bases that match TRBD1. The CDR3 contains 15 residues. V lost 5 bases to trimming and J lost 2 bases; unmatched junction nucleotides: 5. Germline loops: CDR1 SGHAT, CDR2 FQNNGV. As DNA, the CDR3 is TGTGCCAGCAGCGGACAGGGCGGAACTGGAAACACCATATATTTT. This sequence encodes CASSGQGGTGNTIYF.

The rearrangement joins TRBV2 to TRBJ1-1; D perhaps matches TRBD1 (5 bases). The CDR3 runs to 15 residues. V lost 2 bases and J 5 bases, leaving 15 bases between the germline ends. Germline lookup yields CDR1 SNHLY and CDR2 FYNNEI. The CDR3 nucleotides are TGTGCCAGCAGTGAAAGGTTCAGGGCGGGGACTGAAGCTTTCTTT. It specifies CASSERFRAGTEAFF.

The chain carries TRBV25-1 and TRBJ1-4, with D tentatively TRBD1 (6 bases). The germline gives CDR1 MGHDK, CDR2 SYGVNS. The CDR3 is 15 amino acids. Trimming left V 3 bases short and J 5 bases short, with 13 bases between. CDR3 loop: CASSDPRDTNEKLFF. The DNA of the CDR3 is TGTGCCAGCAGTGATCCCCGGGACACGAATGAAAAACTGTTTTTT.

The rearrangement uses TRBV5-1 and TRBJ2-1; a possible D gene is TRBD1 (5 bases). This CDR3 is 14 amino acids long. The germline V gene has CDR1 SGHRS and CDR2 YFSETQ. Deletions cut 2 bases from V and 6 bases from J, with 12 bases between. CDR3 region: CASSFRTGRNEQFF. The DNA of the CDR3 is TGCGCCAGCAGCTTCAGAACAGGCCGCAATGAGCAGTTCTTC.

The chain recombines TRBV12-5 with TRBJ1-5, with D perhaps TRBD1 (5 bases). The CDR3 sequence is 14 residues long. V lost 4 bases, J lost 2 bases, and 9 bases lay in between. CDR1 LGHNT and CDR2 FRNRAP come from the germline V gene. CDR3 protein: CASGWGDGNQPQHF. In DNA, the CDR3 is TGTGCTAGTGGTTGGGGGGACGGCAATCAGCCCCAGCATTTT.

The CDR3 DNA reads as TGTGCCAGCAGTTTCAGTGGGCGGGTGAACACTGAAGCTTTCTTT. It translates to CASSFSGRVNTEAFF. The rearrangement joins TRBV27 to TRBJ1-1; D is uncertain. The CDR3 has 15 amino acids. Per germline, CDR1 MNHEY and CDR2 SMNVEV (reference sequence). The V gene lost 3 bases and the J gene lost 0 bases, with 11 bases spanning the gap.

The genes are TRBV7-2 and TRBJ2-3; no firm D call. This CDR3 region has 13 residues. V shed 5 bases and J shed 4 bases, with 10 bases lying between them. CDR1 and CDR2 (germline): SGHTA, FQGNSA. The CDR3 sequence is CASSPRVADTQYF. DNA of the CDR3: TGTGCCAGCAGCCCCCGGGTGGCAGATACGCAGTATTTT. The full variable domain, completed using reference TRBV7-2 and TRBJ2-3, is GAGVSQSPSNKVTEKGKDVELRCDPISGHTALYWYRQSLGQGLEFLIYFQGNSAPDKSGLPSDRFSAERTGGSVSTLTIQRTQQEDSAVYLCASSPRVADTQYFGPGTRLTVL.

With respect to this clone: Other DNA sequences within the sample encode an identical CDR3. V usage is TRBV6-5 and J usage is TRBJ2-7, with D perhaps matching TRBD2 (6 bases). The CDR3 extends over 11 amino acids. Trimming left V 6 bases short and J 6 bases short, with 9 bases between. Germline values: CDR1 MNHEY, CDR2 SVGAGI. The CDR3: CASRRGSEQYF. The CDR3 DNA follows: TGTGCCAGCAGACGGGGGAGCGAGCAGTACTTC.

As concerns this clone: The same CDR3 also results from other DNA sequences found in this sample. The chain combines TRBV5-1 with TRBJ2-5; TRBD1 matches 8 bases. This CDR3 has 15 residues. V trimming: 3 bases; J trimming: 5 bases; junction bases outside the gene matches: 9. The V gene's germline CDR1 is SGHRS and CDR2 YFSETQ. CDR3 residues: CASSSGQGALETQYF. The CDR3 DNA reads as TGCGCCAGCAGCTCCGGACAGGGAGCATTGGAGACCCAGTACTTC.

This clone was detected only once. This rearrangement joins TRBV14 to TRBJ2-3; D remains ambiguous. CDR1 and CDR2 (germline): SGHDN, FVKESK. With 1 base removed from V and 3 bases from J, the gap between germline ends came to 5 bases. The CDR3 is 13 residues long. CDR3 amino acids: CASSQAQTDTQYF. In DNA, the CDR3 is TGTGCCAGCAGCCAAGCACAGACAGATACGCAGTATTTT.

This chain connects TRBV7-9 to TRBJ2-5, with 13 bases identical to TRBD2. Germline loops: CDR1 SEHNR, CDR2 FQNEAQ (reference sequence). This CDR3 has 17 amino acids. V was pared by 4 bases and J by 5 bases, with 10 bases of the junction left unmatched. In DNA, the CDR3 is TGTGCCAGCAGCTCCAGGACTAGCGGGGGCCCGGGGGAGACCCAGTACTTC. Its protein product is CASSSRTSGGPGETQYF.

This rearrangement joins TRBV30 to TRBJ2-7; a weak D match, TRBD1 (6 bases). Germline V CDR1 and CDR2: GTSNPN, SVGIG (reference sequence). The CDR3 loop spans 12 amino acids. The V end lost 2 bases, the J end lost 3 bases, and 8 bases lay between the germline ends. The CDR3 here is CAWSYRVYEQYF. The CDR3 DNA sequence: TGTGCCTGGAGTTACAGGGTCTACGAGCAGTACTTC.

The gene calls are TRBV6-5 and TRBJ2-7; 7 positions match TRBD2. Germline CDR1 reads MNHEY; CDR2 reads SVGAGI. V shed 6 bases and J 1 base; nucleotides not matched to a gene: 9. CDR3 size: 15 residues. The CDR3 DNA sequence: TGTGCCAGCAGCCCGAGGGGCGGGGGTTCCTACGAGCAGTACTTC. Amino acids: CASSPRGGGSYEQYF.

The chain is built from TRBV6-5 and TRBJ2-7; the D gene is possibly TRBD1 (6 bases). Germline lookup yields CDR1 MNHEY and CDR2 SVGAGI. The ends were cut back, 3 bases at V and 3 bases at J, with 9 bases in the middle. This CDR3 is 13 amino acids long. As DNA, the CDR3 is TGTGCCAGCAGTTATAAGGACAGCTACGAGCAGTACTTC. It specifies CASSYKDSYEQYF.

The V gene is TRBV24-1, the J gene TRBJ1-1, with a weak D call TRBD1 (6 bases). V was trimmed by 9 bases and J by 7 bases, leaving 17 bases between them. The CDR3 is made up of 13 amino acids. The germline V gene has CDR1 KGHDR and CDR2 SFDVKD. In DNA form, the CDR3 reads TGTGCCACCCGGGGAGGGGGATCGGATGAAGCTTTCTTT. The encoded protein is CATRGGGSDEAFF.

With respect to this clone: The junction departs from the called germline gene at one end, perhaps through a read error. The chain employs TRBV7-7 and TRBJ2-2, with 8 bases aligning to TRBD1. The CDR3 has 15 amino acids. Per the germline V gene, CDR1 is SSHAT and CDR2 is FNYEAQ (reference sequence). The CDR3 is CASSNRDRHTGELFF. The CDR3 DNA reads as TGTGCTAGCAGCAACCGGGACAGGCACACCGGGGAGCTGTTTTTT. Combining the CDR3 with reference TRBV7-7 and TRBJ2-2 gives the whole variable domain GAGVSQSPRYKVTKRGQDVTLRCDPISSHATLYWYQQALGQGPEFLTYFNYEAQPDKSGLPSDRFSAERPEGSISTLTIQRTEQRDSAMYRCASSNRDRHTGELFFGEGSRLTVL.

The V gene is TRBV18, the J gene TRBJ1-5; D uncertain. The CDR3 loop spans 15 amino acids. Trimming took 2 bases from V and 6 from J, leaving 14 bases between them. The germline V gene has CDR1 KGHSH and CDR2 LQKENI. The CDR3 DNA reads TGTGCCAGCTCACCATCGCCCTCCGTTAGTCAGCCCCAGCATTTT. As protein: CASSPSPSVSQPQHF.

The chain's CDR3 is CASSLEARGGADTQYF. The CDR3 DNA is TGTGCCAGCAGCTTAGAAGCCAGGGGAGGGGCAGATACGCAGTATTTT. This chain connects TRBV11-2 to TRBJ2-3; TRBD2 might be the D (7 bases). Deletions cut 0 bases from V and 4 bases from J, with 14 bases between. The CDR3 loop spans 16 amino acids. Per the germline V gene, CDR1 is SGHAT and CDR2 is FQNNGV.

V gene TRBV9 combines with J gene TRBJ2-7, with D perhaps matching TRBD2 (6 bases). Trimming took 4 bases from V and 0 from J, leaving 20 bases between them. Looked up from germline, CDR1 is SGDLS and CDR2 is YYNGEE. The CDR3 is 17 residues long. CDR3 nucleotide sequence: TGTGCCAGCAGCCCCCTCCCCCAGGGAGGAGGCTCCTACGAGCAGTACTTC. This gives the protein CASSPLPQGGGSYEQYF. The full variable domain, in which reference TRBV9 and TRBJ2-7 provide the parts outside the CDR3, is DSGVTQTPKHLITATGQRVTLRCSPRSGDLSVYWYQQSLDQGLQFLIQYYNGEERAKGNILERFSAQQFPDLHSELNLSSLELGDSALYFCASSPLPQGGGSYEQYFGPGTRLTVT.

The J gene is TRBJ1-2, the V gene TRBV28; 8 positions agree with TRBD1. The CDR3 has 16 residues. Germline CDR1 MDHEN, CDR2 SYDVKM. The J segment lost 8 bases and the V segment lost 3 bases, leaving 14 bases of the junction unmatched. The CDR3, as DNA: TGTGCCAGCAGTTTCGTCGCCACGCAGGGGGCGCAGGGCTACACCTTC. Protein sequence: CASSFVATQGAQGYTF.

The CDR3 sequence: CASSGTDNEKLFF. The CDR3 nucleotides read TGTGCCAGCAGCGGGACAGATAATGAAAAACTGTTTTTT. The chain combines TRBV2 with TRBJ1-4; 7 nucleotides align to TRBD1. CDR3 size: 13 residues. Looked up from germline, CDR1 is SNHLY and CDR2 is FYNNEI. V dropped 6 bases and J dropped 4; count of bases not matched to a gene: 2.

J is TRBJ1-5 and V is TRBV19, with D perhaps matching TRBD1 (5 bases). The CDR3 is 14 amino acids. CDR1 LNHDA and CDR2 SQIVND come from the germline V gene (reference sequence). With 2 bases removed from V and 6 bases from J, the gap between germline ends came to 11 bases. The DNA for the CDR3 is TGTGCCAGTAGTATAAATCCGGGGGGTCAGCCCCAGCATTTT. Protein: CASSINPGGQPQHF.

This sequence joins TRBV15 and TRBJ1-5; D possibly corresponds to TRBD1 (5 bases). The CDR3 spans 14 residues. V shed 3 bases and J shed 5 bases, with 11 bases lying between them. Germline V gene sequence: CDR1 LNHNV, CDR2 YYDKDF (reference sequence). CDR3: CATSRDQGHQPQHF. The CDR3 DNA is TGTGCCACCAGCAGGGATCAGGGTCATCAGCCCCAGCATTTT.

This chain links TRBV6-5 with TRBJ1-1; D uncertain. The CDR3 loop spans 16 amino acids. Deletions cut 0 bases from V and 11 bases from J, with 22 bases between. CDR1 and CDR2 (germline): MNHEY, SVGAGI. CDR3 protein: CASSYSSVNRAREAFF. CDR3 in DNA: TGTGCCAGCAGTTACTCGTCCGTCAATCGCGCCCGGGAGGCTTTCTTT.

The genes are TRBV7-9 and TRBJ2-7; D might be TRBD2 (5 bases). The germline CDR1 and CDR2 sequences are SEHNR and FQNEAQ (reference sequence). V was clipped by 1 base and J by 3 bases, with 7 bases between them. The CDR3 covers 13 residues. The CDR3 DNA reads as TGTGCCAGCAGCTTAGTCGCGGGCTACGAGCAGTACTTC. Translation gives CASSLVAGYEQYF. The whole variable domain, filled in from reference TRBV7-9 and TRBJ2-7, reads DTGVSQNPRHKITKRGQNVTFRCDPISEHNRLYWYRQTLGQGPEFLTYFQNEAQLEKSRLLSDRFSAERPKGSFSTLEIQRTEQGDSAMYLCASSLVAGYEQYFGPGTRLTVT.

The sample holds one count of this clone. The V and J genes are TRBV30 and TRBJ1-1, with D unresolved. CDR3 length: 11 residues. V was trimmed by 7 bases and J by 8 bases, leaving 14 bases between them. Germline assignment: CDR1 GTSNPN and CDR2 SVGIG (reference sequence). CDR3 residues: CASTKTIEAFF. The CDR3 region has the DNA TGTGCCTCTACGAAGACAATCGAAGCTTTCTTT.

The rearrangement joins TRBV6-2 or TRBV6-3 to TRBJ2-5, with 7 bases identical to TRBD2. V shed 5 bases, J shed 8 bases, and the junction held 5 bases outside the gene matches. Germline CDR1 MNHEY, CDR2 SVGEGT. This CDR3 is built from 12 residues. CDR3 bases: TGTGCCAGCAGTGGGACTACCCCAACCCAGTACTTC. Translating gives CASSGTTPTQYF.

The V call is TRBV7-6, the J call TRBJ2-1; 8 nucleotides align to TRBD1. The germline CDR1 and CDR2 sequences are SGHVS and FNYEAQ. Trimming removed 5 bases from V and 2 bases from J; junction bases left unmatched: 8. This CDR3 has 16 amino acids. CDR3 in amino acids: CASSDETGATYNEQFF. As DNA, the CDR3 is TGTGCCAGCAGCGATGAGACAGGGGCTACCTACAATGAGCAGTTCTTC.